These 30 T cell receptor beta chains share one sample of origin, sequenced in a study of T cells in narcolepsy. The table came from immunoSEQ multiplex PCR; TCRdb's copy has only in-frame clones and leaves some out. The sample lists about 19,000 clones; around 86% were seen once. The specimen was memory (CD45RA-) CD4+ T cells from blood. Receptors were obtained from a human donor in good health.

This rearrangement joins TRBV25-1 to TRBJ2-5, with TRBD1 identical over 8 bases. The better agreement between TRBJ2-7 and the DNA end casts doubt on the J call. The CDR3 runs 15 residues. Germline values: CDR1 MGHDK, CDR2 SYGVNS. CDR3 sequence: CASSEYAGGKYEQYF. As DNA, the CDR3 is TGTGCCAGCAGTGAATACGCAGGGGGCAAGTACGAGCAGTACTTC.

This clone was found a few times. The same CDR3 also results from other DNA sequences found in this sample. The chain links TRBV30 to TRBJ1-5, with TRBD1 matching over 9 bases. Germline assignment: CDR1 GTSNPN and CDR2 SVGIG (reference sequence). CDR3 length: 13 amino acids. Trimming cost V 5 bases and J 5 bases; bases outside gene matches: 4. This chain's CDR3 is CAWGGQGDQPQHF. CDR3 DNA sequence: TGTGCCTGGGGGGGACAGGGAGATCAGCCCCAGCATTTT.

The V gene is TRBV6-6, the J gene TRBJ2-1, with 7 bases matching TRBD2. Germline CDR1 MNHNY, CDR2 SVGAGI (reference sequence). Germline trimming cut 4 bases from V and 6 bases from J; bases unmatched to any gene: 9. CDR3 length: 15 residues. The CDR3 loop is CASSFFRGDGNEQFF. The CDR3 DNA sequence: TGTGCCAGCAGTTTTTTCCGGGGGGACGGCAATGAGCAGTTCTTC.

The chain is built from TRBV11-2 and TRBJ2-3, with 7 bases matching TRBD2. V dropped 3 bases and J dropped 5; count of bases not matched to a gene: 8. The CDR3 loop spans 15 amino acids. From germline, CDR1 is SGHAT and CDR2 FQNNGV. As DNA, the CDR3 is TGTGCCAGCAGCTTGGGCGGGAGCGGAGGAGATACGCAGTATTTT. This translates into CASSLGGSGGDTQYF.

This chain joins TRBV4-3 and TRBJ2-5; perhaps TRBD2 as D (5 bases). Trimming took off 3 bases at V and 5 bases at J, with 13 bases between the two ends. Germline CDR1 and CDR2: LGHNA and YSLEER. This CDR3 is 14 amino acids long. Written as DNA, the CDR3 is TGCGCCAGCAGCCACTACACACTAGGGGAGACCCAGTACTTC. The encoded protein is CASSHYTLGETQYF.

A few counts support this clone. V is TRBV6-6 and J is TRBJ1-1; possibly TRBD1 for D (5 bases). V was shortened by 0 bases and J by 3 bases, with 8 bases between the two germline ends. The CDR3 is 14 amino acids. The germline V gene encodes CDR1 MNHNY and CDR2 SVGAGI (reference sequence). The CDR3 protein is CASSYSTRDTEAFF. DNA for the CDR3: TGTGCCAGCAGTTACTCGACCAGGGACACTGAAGCTTTCTTT.

The chain recombines TRBV6-5 with TRBJ1-1; unclear D gene. CDR1 and CDR2 from the germline V gene are MNHEY and SVGAGI. Trimming took 4 bases from V and 1 from J, leaving 10 bases between them. The CDR3 length is 14 residues. The CDR3 is CASSSLSWNTEAFF. In nucleotides, the CDR3 is TGTGCCAGCAGTTCCTTATCTTGGAACACTGAAGCTTTCTTT.

The chain links TRBV6-5 to TRBJ2-6; D remains unclear. From germline, CDR1 is MNHEY and CDR2 SVGAGI. V lost 5 bases to trimming and J lost 4 bases, with 0 bases between them. This CDR3 has 11 residues. The CDR3 region is CASSGANVLTF. CDR3 bases: TGTGCCAGCAGTGGGGCCAACGTCCTGACTTTC.

The chain uses TRBV6-1 and TRBJ1-2; D ambiguous. Germline V gene sequence: CDR1 MNHNS, CDR2 SASEGT. V lost 7 bases, J lost 4 bases, and 19 bases lay in between. This CDR3 has 15 residues. This CDR3 is CASTASGRTVYGYTF. The DNA of the CDR3 is TGTGCCAGCACGGCATCTGGCAGAACCGTCTATGGCTACACCTTC.

The chain has TRBV7-9 and TRBJ2-1; 13 positions match TRBD2. V gave up 6 bases and J gave up 9 bases; unmatched junction bases: 8. Germline-derived CDR1 and CDR2 are SEHNR and FQNEAQ (reference sequence). The CDR3 contains 15 residues. CDR3 in amino acids: CASSRTSGSGGEQFF. In DNA form, the CDR3 reads TGTGCCAGCAGTCGGACTAGCGGGAGTGGGGGTGAGCAGTTCTTC.

The chain joins TRBV11-1 to TRBJ2-2; D assignment may be TRBD1 or TRBD2 (5 bases each). CDR1 is SGHAT and CDR2 is FQDESV in the germline V gene (reference sequence). Trimming took off 1 base at V and 3 bases at J, with 9 bases between the two ends. The CDR3 length is 15 residues. CDR3 DNA sequence: TGTGCCAGCAGCTTAGGGCAGGGAGACACCGGGGAGCTGTTTTTT. This codes for CASSLGQGDTGELFF.

This clone has only one observation. The J gene is TRBJ2-3, the V gene TRBV5-1; D uncertain. The CDR3 totals 18 residues. The germline V gene has CDR1 SGHRS and CDR2 YFSETQ. The V end lost 1 base, the J end lost 0 bases, and 18 bases lay between the germline ends. The CDR3 here is CASSLIGLLSISTDTQYF. CDR3 DNA: TGCGCCAGCAGCTTGATCGGGCTACTATCGATTAGCACAGATACGCAGTATTTT.

This clone was observed a handful of times. The chain links TRBV18 to TRBJ2-2, with D maybe TRBD2 (5 bases). Germline assignment: CDR1 KGHSH and CDR2 LQKENI. This CDR3 has 17 amino acids. The ends were cut back, 2 bases at V and 6 bases at J, with 19 bases in the middle. The CDR3 sequence is CASSPGGRNSNAGELFF. DNA for the CDR3: TGTGCCAGCTCACCAGGAGGCAGGAACAGTAACGCCGGGGAGCTGTTTTTT.

This chain joins TRBV5-1 and TRBJ1-1; D unresolved. Trimming left V 0 bases short and J 8 bases short, with 11 bases between. The CDR3 consists of 13 residues. Germline V gives CDR1 SGHRS, CDR2 YFSETQ. This CDR3 reads CASSLETASEAFF. DNA for the CDR3: TGCGCCAGCAGCTTGGAGACGGCATCGGAAGCTTTCTTT.

This rearrangement joins TRBV6-5 to TRBJ2-7; 7 bases align to TRBD1. The CDR3 runs 15 residues. Germline lookup yields CDR1 MNHEY and CDR2 SVGAGI. With 5 bases clipped from V and 3 bases from J, the junction kept 10 bases outside the gene matches. The CDR3 region is CASSGIDRDYYEQYF. As DNA, the CDR3 is TGTGCCAGCAGTGGGATTGACAGGGATTACTACGAGCAGTACTTC.

The J gene is TRBJ2-1, the V gene TRBV21-1; the table names TRBD1, a call not compared with the DNA. TRBV21-1 is reported as a pseudogene. This CDR3 region has 16 residues. CDR3 in amino acids: CASSIGRDRAYNEQFF. The CDR3 DNA is TGTGCCAGCAGCATTGGTAGGGACAGGGCATACAATGAGCAGTTCTTC.

V is TRBV2 and J is TRBJ2-1, with TRBD1 matching over 8 bases. Trimming at V came to 6 bases and at J to 6 bases, leaving 10 bases not matched to a gene. Germline-derived CDR1 and CDR2 are SNHLY and FYNNEI. The CDR3 has 15 residues. CDR3 loop: CASSFQDRDSNEQFF. CDR3 bases: TGTGCCAGCAGCTTCCAGGACAGGGACAGCAATGAGCAGTTCTTC.

The chain recombines TRBV5-4 with TRBJ1-6; D remains ambiguous. CDR3 length equals 16 residues. In germline, CDR1 is SGHNT, CDR2 YYREEE (reference sequence). V lost 1 base and J lost 4, with 12 bases in between. The CDR3 protein is CASSLRDLVYNSPLHF. CDR3 nucleotide sequence: TGTGCCAGCAGCTTGAGGGATTTAGTTTATAATTCACCCCTCCACTTT.

On this clone: The same CDR3 also results from other DNA sequences found in this sample. CDR3 sequence reads: CASSLGSGPGANVLTF. CDR3 nucleotides: TGTGCCAGCAGTTTAGGTTCTGGGCCTGGGGCCAACGTCCTGACTTTC. This chain joins TRBV28 and TRBJ2-6; D gene ambiguous. V lost 2 bases to trimming and J lost 2 bases, with 10 bases between them. Germline V gene data show CDR1 as MDHEN and CDR2 as SYDVKM. The length of the CDR3 is 16 residues.

The gene calls are TRBV13 and TRBJ2-3; no definite D call. Germline-derived CDR1 and CDR2 are PRHDT and FYEKMQ (reference sequence). Trimming shortened V by 1 base and J by 0 bases, and 5 bases separated the two germline ends. The CDR3 runs 14 residues. As DNA, the CDR3 is TGTGCCAGCAGCTTAGTGGCTAGCACAGATACGCAGTATTTT. Residues: CASSLVASTDTQYF.

The chain has TRBV18 and TRBJ2-6; tentatively, D is TRBD1 (5 bases). Germline V gene lookup returns CDR1 KGHSH and CDR2 LQKENI. This CDR3 comprises 16 residues. V gave up 6 bases and J gave up 2 bases, with 14 bases separating them. The CDR3 bases are TGTGCCAGCTCTGGGGCGAGTGGGCCTGGGGCCAACGTCCTGACTTTC. Translating it yields CASSGASGPGANVLTF. The full variable domain, its missing parts supplied by reference TRBV18 and TRBJ2-6, is NAGVMQNPRHLVRRRGQEARLRCSPMKGHSHVYWYRQLPEEGLKFMVYLQKENIIDESGMPKERFSAEFPKEGPSILRIQQVVRGDSAAYFCASSGASGPGANVLTFGAGSRLTVL.

This clone has only one observation. Here the CDR3 reads CASSEGSWDQPQHF. CDR3 sequence (DNA): TGTGCCAGCAGTGAAGGGAGTTGGGATCAGCCCCAGCATTTT. The rearrangement uses TRBV2 and TRBJ1-5; D is ambiguous. V was shortened by 1 base and J by 5 bases, with 9 bases between the two germline ends. The CDR3 has 14 amino acids. From germline, CDR1 is SNHLY and CDR2 FYNNEI.

The CDR3 loop reads CASSQGQRNYGYTF. Here the CDR3 DNA reads TGCGCCAGCAGCCAAGGACAGAGAAACTATGGCTACACCTTC. The chain is built from TRBV4-3 and TRBJ1-2, with D possibly TRBD1 on 5 matching bases. The CDR3 has 14 residues. Germline V lookup: CDR1 LGHNA, CDR2 YSLEER. Trimming took off 1 base at V and 2 bases at J, with 8 bases between the two ends.

The rearrangement joins TRBV9 to TRBJ1-6, with D uncertain. V was shortened by 3 bases and J by 3 bases, with 7 bases between the two germline ends. From germline, CDR1 is SGDLS and CDR2 YYNGEE. This CDR3 region has 14 residues. The CDR3 DNA reads as TGTGCCAGCAGCGAAGTTTTCTATAATTCACCCCTCCACTTT. Translation gives CASSEVFYNSPLHF. Looking up the rest from reference TRBV9 and TRBJ1-6 gives the full variable domain: DSGVTQTPKHLITATGQRVTLRCSPRSGDLSVYWYQQSLDQGLQFLIQYYNGEERAKGNILERFSAQQFPDLHSELNLSSLELGDSALYFCASSEVFYNSPLHFGNGTRLTVT.

This rearrangement joins TRBV6-1 to TRBJ1-2; D is possibly TRBD1 (5 bases). The CDR3 totals 11 residues. Trimming shortened V by 11 bases and J by 7 bases, and 14 bases separated the two germline ends. CDR1 MNHNS and CDR2 SASEGT come from the germline V gene. Written as DNA, the CDR3 is TGTGCCGGGGGAGGGTCGCGTGGCTACACCTTC. Its translation: CAGGGSRGYTF.

The gene calls are TRBV4-1 and TRBJ1-3; 7 positions agree with TRBD1. The CDR3 runs to 14 residues. V lost 8 bases and J lost 4; bases outside the gene matches: 8. CDR1 and CDR2 from the germline V gene are MGHRA and YSYEKL. The CDR3 region has the DNA TGCGCCAGCCGCCGGGAGGGGGCCGGAAACACCATATATTTT. Its protein is CASRREGAGNTIYF.

The chain uses TRBV28 and TRBJ1-2; D is possibly TRBD1 (6 bases). Germline V gene lookup returns CDR1 MDHEN and CDR2 SYDVKM. Trimming left V 4 bases short and J 5 bases short, with 20 bases between. The CDR3 consists of 16 residues. In DNA form, the CDR3 reads TGTGCCAGCAGTTCGACACACCAACAGGGCTCGTATGGCTACACCTTC. Protein product: CASSSTHQQGSYGYTF.

The chain employs TRBV5-1 and TRBJ1-5; unclear D gene. Germline V gene sequence: CDR1 SGHRS, CDR2 YFSETQ. The length of the CDR3 is 13 residues. Trimming shortened V by 4 bases and J by 4 bases, and 9 bases separated the two germline ends. CDR3 protein: CASSPALNQPQHF. CDR3 bases: TGCGCCAGCAGCCCAGCCCTGAATCAGCCCCAGCATTTT.

This clone was seen a single time. This chain joins TRBV7-9 and TRBJ1-2; D remains unclear. The germline CDR1 and CDR2 sequences are SEHNR and FQNEAQ (reference sequence). V was pared by 0 bases and J by 0 bases, with 8 bases between. This CDR3 region has 15 residues. CDR3 nucleotides: TGTGCCAGCAGCTTAGCGGAGGCAGCTAACTATGGCTACACCTTC. Amino acid sequence: CASSLAEAANYGYTF.

The chain has TRBV5-1 and TRBJ2-3; TRBD1 might be the D (6 bases). Per germline, CDR1 SGHRS and CDR2 YFSETQ. Trimming left V 3 bases short and J 6 bases short, with 11 bases between. The CDR3 has 13 residues. As DNA, the CDR3 is TGCGCCAGCAGCTCGCAGGGGACGGATACGCAGTATTTT. It encodes CASSSQGTDTQYF. Based on the CDR3 plus reference TRBV5-1 and TRBJ2-3, the full variable domain is KAGVTQTPRYLIKTRGQQVTLSCSPISGHRSVSWYQQTPGQGLQFLFEYFSETQRNKGNFPGRFSGRQFSNSRSEMNVSTLELGDSALYLCASSSQGTDTQYFGPGTRLTVL.